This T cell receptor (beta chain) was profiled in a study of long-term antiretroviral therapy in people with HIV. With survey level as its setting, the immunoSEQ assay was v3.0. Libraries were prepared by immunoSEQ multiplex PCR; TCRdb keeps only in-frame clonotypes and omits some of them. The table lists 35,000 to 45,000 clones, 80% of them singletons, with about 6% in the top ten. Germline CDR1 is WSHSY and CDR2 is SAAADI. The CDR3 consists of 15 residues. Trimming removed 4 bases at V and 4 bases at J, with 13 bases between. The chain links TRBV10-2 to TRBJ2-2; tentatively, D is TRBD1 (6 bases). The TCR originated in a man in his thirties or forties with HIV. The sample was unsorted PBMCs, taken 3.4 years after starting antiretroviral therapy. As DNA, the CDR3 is TGCGCCAGCAGTGTTTTACAGGGCGGCACCGGGGAGCTGTTTTTT. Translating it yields CASSVLQGGTGELFF.